Below, 14 T cell receptor beta chains from the same sample are listed, as sequenced in a study of blood T cell repertoires in COVID-19. Using immunoSEQ multiplex PCR, the repertoire was profiled, and TCRdb retains in-frame clones only, with some absent. The table includes about 160,000 clones, approximately 90% detected once. Sequenced input: peripheral blood. Receptor source: a woman aged 70 to 79 with COVID-19, enrolled during active disease.

The chain employs TRBV2 and TRBJ1-6; 7 nucleotides line up with TRBD1. With 4 bases clipped from V and 16 bases from J, the junction kept 7 bases outside the gene matches. CDR3 length: 12 amino acids. CDR1 is SNHLY and CDR2 is FYNNEI in the germline V gene. In nucleotides, the CDR3 is TGTGCCAGCAGTGTAGCAGGGGGTGGTCTCCACTTT. Translation gives CASSVAGGGLHF.

V and J are TRBV27 and TRBJ1-5; D might be TRBD1 (5 bases). From germline, CDR1 is MNHEY and CDR2 SMNVEV (reference sequence). The V end lost 8 bases, the J end lost 0 bases, and 14 bases lay between the germline ends. There are 15 residues in the CDR3. CDR3 residues: CASGGTDYSNQPQHF. The CDR3 region has the DNA TGTGCCAGCGGCGGGACGGATTATAGCAATCAGCCCCAGCATTTT.

This clone was observed once. The rearrangement links TRBV28 to TRBJ2-5, with TRBD1 identical over 8 bases. CDR3 size: 18 residues. The V segment lost 4 bases and the J segment 2 bases; nucleotides outside the gene matches: 15. Germline assignment: CDR1 MDHEN and CDR2 SYDVKM. CDR3 sequence (DNA): TGTGCCAGCAGTTCCGGACAGGGAAGGGCGGATGATCAAGAGACCCAGTACTTC. It encodes CASSSGQGRADDQETQYF. Based on the CDR3 plus reference TRBV28 and TRBJ2-5, the full variable domain is DVKVTQSSRYLVKRTGEKVFLECVQDMDHENMFWYRQDPGLGLRLIYFSYDVKMKEKGDIPEGYSVSREKKERFSLILESASTNQTSMYLCASSSGQGRADDQETQYFGPGTRLLVL.

This sequence joins TRBV3-1 (or the pseudogene TRBV3-2) and TRBJ2-3; 7 bases agree with TRBD2. Germline V gene lookup returns CDR1 LGHDT and CDR2 YNNKEL (reference sequence). With V trimmed by 1 base and J by 3 bases, 7 bases remained unmatched. CDR3 size: 16 residues. The CDR3 sequence is CASSQASSGGTDTQYF. The DNA for the CDR3 is TGTGCCAGCAGCCAAGCGTCTAGCGGTGGGACAGATACGCAGTATTTT.

Here the CDR3 DNA reads TGTGCCAGTAGCCCGAGGCAACCAAACACCGGGGAGCTGTTTTTT. It yields the protein CASSPRQPNTGELFF. The V call is TRBV19, the J call TRBJ2-2; D is uncertain. The CDR3 length is 15 residues. The ends were cut back, 6 bases at V and 2 bases at J, with 13 bases in the middle. Per germline, CDR1 LNHDA and CDR2 SQIVND (reference sequence).

V gene TRBV28 combines with J gene TRBJ1-5; 9 bases are a match to TRBD1. This CDR3 is 15 amino acids long. Losses at the gene ends were 3 bases for V and 6 bases for J; bases not matched to a gene: 6. The germline gives CDR1 MDHEN, CDR2 SYDVKM. Here the CDR3 DNA reads TGTGCCAGCAGTTTGGACAGGGGATGGGGTCAGCCCCAGCATTTT. It specifies CASSLDRGWGQPQHF.

The rearrangement joins TRBV14 to TRBJ1-1; a possible D gene is TRBD1 (5 bases). Looked up from germline, CDR1 is SGHDN and CDR2 is FVKESK. Trimming stripped 3 bases from V and 8 bases from J, with 13 bases between. CDR3 length: 13 amino acids. CDR3 in amino acids: CASSQAMGGEAFF. DNA of the CDR3: TGTGCCAGCAGCCAGGCGATGGGGGGGGAAGCTTTCTTT.

This chain links TRBV10-3 with TRBJ1-6; D is possibly TRBD1 (5 bases). Germline CDR1 and CDR2: ENHRY and SYGVKD. The CDR3 is 15 amino acids. V was cut by 6 bases and J by 7 bases, with 16 bases left in between. The CDR3 DNA is TGTGCCATCAGGGACACCTCGGGCCAAAATTCACCCCTCCACTTT. Protein sequence: CAIRDTSGQNSPLHF.

A single count supports this clone. CDR3 in DNA: TGTGCCATCAGTGCGGGGGGGAGGGAGACCCAGTACTTC. Encoded protein: CAISAGGRETQYF. The chain uses TRBV10-3 and TRBJ2-5; 8 bases agree with TRBD2. Trimming at V came to 4 bases and at J to 5 bases, leaving 3 bases not matched to a gene. CDR3 length equals 13 residues. The germline CDR1 and CDR2 sequences are ENHRY and SYGVKD.

This clone was picked up one time. V usage is TRBV19 and J usage is TRBJ1-5; 12 positions agree with TRBD1. The germline gives CDR1 LNHDA, CDR2 SQIVND (reference sequence). This CDR3 region has 17 residues. J lost 1 base, V lost 5 bases, and 6 bases had no gene match. CDR3: CASSPGTGGASNQPQHF. The CDR3, as DNA: TGTGCCAGTAGTCCCGGGACAGGGGGCGCGAGCAATCAGCCCCAGCATTTT.

The CDR3 nucleotides are TGTGCCAGCAGCGCTGAGAGCGGGGGGTCGACAGATACGCAGTATTTT. Protein product: CASSAESGGSTDTQYF. V is TRBV9 and J is TRBJ2-3; 9 positions match TRBD2. After removal of 3 bases from V and 3 bases from J, the junction contained 8 bases not matched to a gene. There are 16 residues in the CDR3. Germline V lookup: CDR1 SGDLS, CDR2 YYNGEE. Based on the CDR3 plus reference TRBV9 and TRBJ2-3, the full variable domain is DSGVTQTPKHLITATGQRVTLRCSPRSGDLSVYWYQQSLDQGLQFLIQYYNGEERAKGNILERFSAQQFPDLHSELNLSSLELGDSALYFCASSAESGGSTDTQYFGPGTRLTVL.

This clone was detected only once. This sequence joins TRBV2 and TRBJ2-2; TRBD2 matches at 8 bases. V lost 5 bases and J lost 7; bases outside the gene matches: 6. CDR1 and CDR2 from the germline V gene are SNHLY and FYNNEI. The CDR3 sequence is 14 residues long. In DNA, the CDR3 is TGTGCCAGCAGTCAGACTAGCGCTGGCGGGGAGCTGTTTTTT. It encodes CASSQTSAGGELFF.

The chain carries TRBV7-2 and TRBJ2-5; tentative D call: TRBD1 (5 bases). CDR3 length: 13 amino acids. The germline V and J ends were trimmed by 3 bases and 5 bases, with 10 bases remaining between them. Germline lookup yields CDR1 SGHTA and CDR2 FQGNSA. The CDR3 DNA sequence: TGTGCCAGCAGCTTCAGGGTCCGGGAGACCCAGTACTTC. This translates into CASSFRVRETQYF. The complete variable domain, with remaining parts taken from reference TRBV7-2 and TRBJ2-5, reads GAGVSQSPSNKVTEKGKDVELRCDPISGHTALYWYRQSLGQGLEFLIYFQGNSAPDKSGLPSDRFSAERTGGSVSTLTIQRTQQEDSAVYLCASSFRVRETQYFGPGTRLLVL.

The chain links TRBV7-2 to TRBJ2-5; possibly TRBD1 for D (5 bases). The germline CDR1 and CDR2 sequences are SGHTA and FQGNSA. V was cut by 3 bases and J by 5 bases, with 25 bases left in between. The CDR3 runs to 18 residues. The CDR3 DNA sequence: TGTGCCAGCAGCTTGGGGCCCAAAGACAGTTTAAAGGTGGAGACCCAGTACTTC. Translated: CASSLGPKDSLKVETQYF.